This T cell receptor beta chain is drawn from a study of T cells in Graves' hyperthyroidism and ophthalmopathy. The source material, RNA transcripts, was used to amplify TCR beta CDR3 regions. When the TCR CDR3 underwent first-round RT-PCR, the HTBI primer set was used. TCRdb processed the multiplex PCR reads anew with MiXCR; each CDR3 protein has one entry. The table has approximately 560,000 distinct CDR3 sequences, about 45% seen once. Over 18 months, lack of ophthalmopathy progression marked Graves' hyperthyroidism as stable. Diagnoses were established using clinical symptoms, serum thyroxine and TRAb, thyroid ultrasound and orbital computed tomography. Trimming removed 3 bases at V and 6 bases at J, with 18 bases between. The CDR3 runs to 15 residues. Germline values: CDR1 DFQATT, CDR2 SNEGSKA (reference sequence).

Material: peripheral blood or thyroid tissue (not recorded which). The TCR was taken from a woman aged 18-30 years with Graves' hyperthyroidism. The chain carries TRBV20-1 and TRBJ1-5, with D hard to call. The CDR3 sequence: CSARSRAGVGQPQHF. The DNA of the CDR3 is TGCAGTGCTAGGTCCCGGGCCGGGGTCGGTCAGCCCCAGCATTTT.